The 17 T cell receptor beta chains presented below share a single source sample, sequenced in a study of blood T cell repertoires in COVID-19. The protocol was immunoSEQ multiplex PCR, while the TCRdb copy is restricted to in-frame clones and leaves out a portion. The sample consists of 65,000 to 95,000 clones, 89% of them appearing once. Sequenced: peripheral blood. Receptors were obtained from a man in his sixties or seventies with active or convalescent COVID-19.

The CDR3 reads CATQGMGEKLFF. CDR3 bases: TGTGCCACACAGGGGATGGGTGAAAAACTGTTTTTT. The chain employs TRBV28 and TRBJ1-4; 7 nucleotides match TRBD1. Trimming took 10 bases from V and 7 from J; bases not matched to a gene: 6. The CDR3 length is 12 residues. Germline V lookup: CDR1 MDHEN, CDR2 SYDVKM.

The J gene is TRBJ1-1, the V gene TRBV10-3, with D unresolved. The CDR3 runs to 13 residues. The germline V gene has CDR1 ENHRY and CDR2 SYGVKD. Trimming cost V 0 bases and J 7 bases, with 9 bases left between them. The CDR3 DNA reads TGTGCCATCAGTGAGTCGGTGGGGAGTGAAGCTTTCTTT. This gives the protein CAISESVGSEAFF.

The chain couples TRBV20-1 to TRBJ2-2, with D tentatively TRBD2 (5 bases). V shed 3 bases and J shed 6 bases, with 14 bases lying between them. Germline values: CDR1 DFQATT, CDR2 SNEGSKA (reference sequence). The CDR3 is made up of 14 amino acids. The CDR3 loop reads CSASLVAGAGELFF. The CDR3 DNA reads TGCAGTGCTAGTTTGGTGGCGGGCGCCGGGGAGCTGTTTTTT.

The rearrangement uses TRBV5-1 and TRBJ2-7; perhaps TRBD1 as D (5 bases). CDR1 and CDR2 (germline): SGHRS, YFSETQ. V shed 4 bases and J shed 0 bases, with 17 bases lying between them. This CDR3 region has 16 residues. The CDR3 loop is CASSPSGGQGSYEQYF. CDR3 coding DNA: TGCGCCAGCAGCCCCTCAGGCGGCCAGGGCTCCTACGAGCAGTACTTC. Drawing the rest from reference TRBV5-1 and TRBJ2-7, the complete variable domain is KAGVTQTPRYLIKTRGQQVTLSCSPISGHRSVSWYQQTPGQGLQFLFEYFSETQRNKGNFPGRFSGRQFSNSRSEMNVSTLELGDSALYLCASSPSGGQGSYEQYFGPGTRLTVT.

This chain connects TRBV6-2 or TRBV6-3 to TRBJ1-2; TRBD1 might be the D (6 bases). V lost 0 bases to trimming and J lost 4 bases, with 12 bases between them. Germline CDR1 MNHEY, CDR2 SVGEGT. The length of the CDR3 is 15 residues. The CDR3 coding sequence is TGTGCCAGCAGTTACTCGAGAGACAGGTTCTATGGCTACACCTTC. Its protein product is CASSYSRDRFYGYTF.

The CDR3 spells CASSFWGGLLEQYF. The CDR3 DNA reads TGTGCCAGCAGTTTCTGGGGCGGCTTATTGGAGCAGTACTTC. The chain links TRBV5-6 to TRBJ2-7; the D gene is possibly TRBD1 (5 bases). Trimming left V 5 bases short and J 7 bases short, with 19 bases between. Germline V gene sequence: CDR1 SGHDT, CDR2 YYEEEE. The CDR3 has 14 amino acids.

The J gene is TRBJ1-1, the V gene TRBV4-1, with a weak D call TRBD1 (5 bases). The CDR3 has 15 amino acids. CDR1 is MGHRA, CDR2 YSYEKL, per germline. The ends were cut back, 4 bases at V and 2 bases at J, with 14 bases in the middle. The CDR3 DNA reads as TGCGCCAGCAGCCCCAAAGGAGGGACCAACACTGAAGCTTTCTTT. Its translation is CASSPKGGTNTEAFF.

The gene calls are TRBV5-1 and TRBJ2-5; no definite D call. This CDR3 has 14 amino acids. V shed 2 bases and J shed 8 bases, with 16 bases lying between them. In germline, CDR1 is SGHRS, CDR2 YFSETQ. The CDR3 spells CASSFDSQIPTQYF. The CDR3 region has the DNA TGCGCCAGCAGCTTCGACTCGCAAATCCCCACCCAGTACTTC. The full variable domain, rest sourced from reference TRBV5-1 and TRBJ2-5, is KAGVTQTPRYLIKTRGQQVTLSCSPISGHRSVSWYQQTPGQGLQFLFEYFSETQRNKGNFPGRFSGRQFSNSRSEMNVSTLELGDSALYLCASSFDSQIPTQYFGPGTRLLVL.

The chain combines TRBV5-5 with TRBJ2-2, with 9 bases lining up with TRBD2. This CDR3 has 16 residues. J was trimmed by 4 bases and V by 0 bases; bases with no gene match: 4. The V gene's germline CDR1 is SGHKS and CDR2 YYEKEE (reference sequence). CDR3 sequence reads: CASSLEAGGLTGELFF. The CDR3 DNA follows: TGTGCCAGCAGCTTGGAGGCGGGGGGGCTCACCGGGGAGCTGTTTTTT.

J is TRBJ2-2 and V is TRBV3-1 (or the pseudogene TRBV3-2); D gene uncertain. CDR1 LGHDT and CDR2 YNNKEL come from the germline V gene (reference sequence). This CDR3 is built from 14 residues. The V end was cut by 2 bases, the J end by 6 bases, with 10 bases between. The CDR3 coding sequence is TGTGCCAGCAGCCAACTATCGTTTTCCGGGGAGCTGTTTTTT. Encoded protein: CASSQLSFSGELFF.

V is TRBV18 and J is TRBJ1-1, with D hard to call. V was trimmed by 3 bases and J by 6 bases, leaving 11 bases between them. Germline V gene data show CDR1 as KGHSH and CDR2 as LQKENI. There are 13 residues in the CDR3. The CDR3 bases are TGTGCCAGCTCACCTCCGAACAGCCCTGAAGCTTTCTTT. Amino acid sequence: CASSPPNSPEAFF. The full variable domain, completed using reference TRBV18 and TRBJ1-1, is NAGVMQNPRHLVRRRGQEARLRCSPMKGHSHVYWYRQLPEEGLKFMVYLQKENIIDESGMPKERFSAEFPKEGPSILRIQQVVRGDSAAYFCASSPPNSPEAFFGQGTRLTVV.

The chain recombines TRBV14 with TRBJ2-1; possible D gene TRBD2, 5 bases. V was trimmed by 1 base and J by 0 bases, leaving 10 bases between them. Germline-derived CDR1 and CDR2 are SGHDN and FVKESK. This CDR3 has 16 amino acids. The CDR3 DNA follows: TGTGCCAGCAGCCAAGTAGGAGGATCCTCCTACAATGAGCAGTTCTTC. Residues: CASSQVGGSSYNEQFF. Full variable domain (missing parts from reference TRBV14 and TRBJ2-1): EAGVTQFPSHSVIEKGQTVTLRCDPISGHDNLYWYRRVMGKEIKFLLHFVKESKQDESGMPNNRFLAERTGGTYSTLKVQPAELEDSGVYFCASSQVGGSSYNEQFFGPGTRLTVL.

This CDR3 is CASSLGTGYQPQHF. The CDR3 DNA is TGTGCCAGCAGCTTAGGGACAGGGTATCAGCCCCAGCATTTT. V is TRBV7-6 and J is TRBJ1-5; 8 bases are a match to TRBD1. The CDR3 is 14 amino acids. Germline CDR1 reads SGHVS; CDR2 reads FNYEAQ. V shed 1 base, J shed 5 bases, and the junction held 1 base outside the gene matches.

This chain uses TRBV7-2 with TRBJ1-2, with no clear D. In germline, CDR1 is SGHTA, CDR2 FQGNSA. This CDR3 spans 15 amino acids. The V and J ends lost 1 base and 0 bases respectively, with 9 bases between them. In DNA, the CDR3 is TGTGCCAGCAGCTTAGAACGCAGTCCTAACTATGGCTACACCTTC. Its translation: CASSLERSPNYGYTF.

The chain uses TRBV10-3 and TRBJ1-2, with TRBD1 identical over 10 bases. CDR3 length: 13 amino acids. After removal of 6 bases from V and 3 bases from J, the junction contained 1 base not matched to a gene. Germline assignment: CDR1 ENHRY and CDR2 SYGVKD. CDR3 protein: CAIRGTGDYGYTF. The DNA for the CDR3 is TGTGCCATCAGGGGGACAGGGGACTATGGCTACACCTTC.

The chain is built from TRBV29-1 and TRBJ2-2; possible D gene TRBD1, 5 bases. The CDR3 loop spans 14 amino acids. CDR1 is SQVTM, CDR2 ANQGSEA, per germline. V gave up 4 bases and J gave up 3 bases, with 12 bases separating them. The CDR3 reads CSVVGARYTGELFF. The CDR3 bases are TGCAGCGTTGTTGGGGCTCGTTACACCGGGGAGCTGTTTTTT.

This clone was seen only once. The chain uses TRBV19 and TRBJ2-1; TRBD2 agrees at 10 bases. V trimming: 4 bases; J trimming: 4 bases; junction bases outside the gene matches: 4. CDR1 is LNHDA and CDR2 is SQIVND in the germline V gene (reference sequence). This CDR3 spans 15 amino acids. This CDR3 reads CASSTGTSAYNEQFF. The CDR3, as DNA: TGTGCCAGTAGTACGGGGACTAGCGCTTACAATGAGCAGTTCTTC.